This T cell receptor beta chain derives from a study of blood T cell repertoires in COVID-19 (TCRdb year 2020). The study in broad terms: The collaborator samples originated in the United States, Italy and Spain and spanned the acute and convalescent phases of COVID-19. The repertoires were released in a freely available public database meant as a resource for research on the immune response to SARS-CoV-2. The sample metadata nearly always contained a de-identified subject ID, COVID-19 status, age in years and sex. Where HLA class I and class II types were available, the types were taken from metadata supplied by the sample provider, not from assay-based typing. Samples were obtained from the ongoing ImmuneRACE study (first 160 participants) and from roughly 1,300 subjects provided by 6 global collaborators. The dataset comprised deeply sampled blood TCRbeta repertoires from subjects exposed to, actively infected with, or recovered from COVID-19. The material from the prospective study consisted of cDNA or gDNA derived from T cells, B-cell-depleted T cells, or PBMCs. The research as a whole found: The quantity of clinical and demographic metadata differed by source and by participant and was supplied without curation.

The germline V gene sets CDR1 to MNHEY and CDR2 to SVGEGT. At the junction V is shortened by 5 bases and J by 5 bases; bases outside the gene matches: 9. The CDR3 covers 16 residues, taking in both the cysteine and the phenylalanine. The read is trimmed to its CDR3 DNA, 48 bases read in frame from base 1. The collaborating institutions used their own protocols to collect whole blood in K2EDTA tubes. For TCRbeta analysis, collaborators shipped samples as frozen whole blood, isolated PBMCs, or DNA extracted from either of those sample types. On this clone: What antigen it recognizes has not been identified. No much larger clone is present one base from it, and per-base qualities are unavailable.

TCRbeta CDR3 regions were amplified from genomic DNA using the immunoSEQ Assay, a bias-controlled multiplex PCR. Under the source paper's analysis protocol: Within the assay, amplification of reference gene primers was used to estimate how many nucleated cells each sample contained. To quantify the absolute abundance of each unique TCRbeta CDR3 rearrangement, sequence reads were collapsed and filtered. Productive Simpson clonality was computed per sample as the square root of Simpson's diversity index over productive rearrangements. TCRdb stores this immuneACCESS table with in-frame sequences only. Part of the clones is absent; in the studies checked, under half of the shortfall reflects unresolved V genes, and no reason is known for the rest. The V and J calls and clone size were taken over from that table, and D and trimming were inferred from the DNA. The sample has fewer than 300,000 clones on record, about 87% of them singletons. Clones ranked in the top ten supply approximately 2.2% of the sample.

The receptor chain draws on TRBV6-2 or TRBV6-3 and TRBJ2-7; 13 middle bases align to TRBD2. The sample was peripheral blood. This clonotype was sampled from a woman aged 45-60 years with acute or convalescent COVID-19. The CDR3 loop reads CASSQPGTSGTHEQYF. The DNA sequence reads TGTGCCAGCAGTCAGCCAGGGACTAGCGGGACCCACGAGCAGTACTTC.